Following are 9 T cell receptor beta chains from one sample sequenced in a study of blood T cell repertoires in COVID-19. Sequencing used immunoSEQ multiplex PCR; TCRdb keeps in-frame clones, though not all of them. This table holds about 170,000 clones, 85% to 90% found once. Sequenced sample: peripheral blood. These receptors originate from a woman aged 80 or older with COVID-19, enrolled during active disease.

This chain links TRBV6-1 with TRBJ1-1, with D hard to call. Deletions cut 3 bases from V and 3 bases from J, with 8 bases between. The CDR3 extends over 13 amino acids. The germline CDR1 and CDR2 sequences are MNHNS and SASEGT. CDR3 DNA: TGTGCCAGCAGTGATGCGGCCCACACTGAAGCTTTCTTT. It codes for CASSDAAHTEAFF.

This chain uses TRBV6-4 with TRBJ1-6, with D maybe TRBD1 (6 bases). The CDR3 contains 14 residues. Germline loops: CDR1 MRHNA, CDR2 SNTAGT. The V and J ends lost 0 bases and 6 bases respectively, with 6 bases between them. CDR3 nucleotide sequence: TGTGCCAGCAGTGACTCACAGGGTAATTCACCCCTCCACTTT. It translates to CASSDSQGNSPLHF.

This rearrangement joins TRBV20-1 to TRBJ2-5; D remains ambiguous. This CDR3 comprises 11 residues. CDR1 is DFQATT, CDR2 SNEGSKA, per germline (reference sequence). Between the trimmed V and J ends, which lost 0 bases and 11 bases, there was a span of 10 bases. Written as DNA, the CDR3 is TGCAGTGCTAGAGAAACAAACCCTCAGTACTTC. It translates to CSARETNPQYF.

The V call is TRBV5-3, the J call TRBJ1-2; 9 bases match TRBD1. TRBV5-3 falls under the ORF class, with uncertain function. V lost 3 bases and J lost 9; bases outside the gene matches: 9. This CDR3 is built from 14 residues. The CDR3 coding sequence is TGTGCCAGAAGCTCCCTGGACAGGGGTAAGAGCTACACCTTC. Residues: CARSSLDRGKSYTF.

This clone came up a few times. This rearrangement joins TRBV28 to TRBJ1-1; D is perhaps TRBD1 (6 bases). The CDR3 spans 15 residues. With 8 bases removed from V and 11 bases from J, the gap between germline ends came to 27 bases. CDR1 MDHEN and CDR2 SYDVKM come from the germline V gene. As DNA, the CDR3 is TGTGCCAGCCGCGACAGGACAGTGGGGGTAATGCGTGCTTTCTTT. As protein: CASRDRTVGVMRAFF.

This clone has just one count. The genes are TRBV7-9 and TRBJ2-1; 7 nucleotides agree with TRBD1. The CDR3 consists of 15 residues. Per germline, CDR1 SEHNR and CDR2 FQNEAQ (reference sequence). Unmatched junction bases numbered 1, after V lost 1 base and J lost 1 base. CDR3 bases: TGTGCCAGCAGCTTAGGACAGGGATCCTACAATGAGCAGTTCTTC. Protein product: CASSLGQGSYNEQFF.

This sequence joins TRBV27 and TRBJ2-4, with 11 bases identical to TRBD1. Trimming at V came to 6 bases and at J to 3 bases, leaving 7 bases not matched to a gene. Germline CDR1 and CDR2: MNHEY and SMNVEV (reference sequence). This CDR3 contains 16 residues. CDR3 loop: CASSLGTGGVKNIQYF. CDR3 bases: TGTGCCAGCAGCCTCGGGACAGGGGGGGTCAAAAACATTCAGTACTTC.

CDR3 sequence reads: CASSQDYVPYNEQFF. CDR3 DNA sequence: TGCGCCAGCAGCCAAGACTACGTCCCCTACAATGAGCAGTTCTTC. The rearrangement links TRBV4-3 to TRBJ2-1; D remains ambiguous. The CDR3 consists of 15 residues. The germline gives CDR1 LGHNA, CDR2 YSLEER. With 0 bases removed from V and 2 bases from J, the gap between germline ends came to 8 bases.

The rearrangement links TRBV11-2 to TRBJ2-7; D is unresolved. The germline CDR1 and CDR2 sequences are SGHAT and FQNNGV. Trimming took 3 bases from V and 3 from J, leaving 9 bases between them. The length of the CDR3 is 13 residues. The CDR3 DNA sequence: TGTGCCAGCAGCTTTTATTACGGCTACGAGCAGTACTTC. Translation: CASSFYYGYEQYF.